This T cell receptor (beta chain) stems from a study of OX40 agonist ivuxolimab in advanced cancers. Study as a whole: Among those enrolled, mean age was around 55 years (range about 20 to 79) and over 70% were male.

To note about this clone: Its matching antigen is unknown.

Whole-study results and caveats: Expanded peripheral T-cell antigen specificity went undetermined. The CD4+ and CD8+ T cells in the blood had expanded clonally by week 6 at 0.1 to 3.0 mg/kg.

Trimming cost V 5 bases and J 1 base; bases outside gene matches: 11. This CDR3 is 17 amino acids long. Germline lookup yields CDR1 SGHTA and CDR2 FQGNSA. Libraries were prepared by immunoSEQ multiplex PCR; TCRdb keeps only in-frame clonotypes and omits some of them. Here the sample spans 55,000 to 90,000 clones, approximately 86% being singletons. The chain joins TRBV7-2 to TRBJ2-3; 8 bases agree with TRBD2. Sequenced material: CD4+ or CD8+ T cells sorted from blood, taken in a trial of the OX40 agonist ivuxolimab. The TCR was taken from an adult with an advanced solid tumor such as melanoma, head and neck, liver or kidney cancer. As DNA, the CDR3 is TGTGCCAGCAGCCCCTCGGGGGGAGCGGGGGGCACAGATACGCAGTATTTT. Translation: CASSPSGGAGGTDTQYF.